Each of the 25 T cell receptor beta chains below was sequenced from the same sample in a study of OX40 agonist ivuxolimab in advanced cancers. Data came from immunoSEQ multiplex PCR; TCRdb stores just in-frame clones and leaves some out. This sample carries tens of thousands of clones, about 81% of them seen once, and the ten largest clones take 5%. The sample in question was CD4+ or CD8+ T cells sorted from blood, obtained in a trial of the OX40 agonist ivuxolimab. The source of these receptors is an adult with an advanced solid tumor such as melanoma, head and neck, liver or kidney cancer.

This clone was seen once. The chain has TRBV21-1 and TRBJ2-7. TRBV21-1 is reported as a pseudogene. The CDR3 spans 14 residues. CDR3 protein: CASSKGEEWGEQYF. The CDR3 DNA sequence: TGTGCCAGCAGCAAAGGTGAGGAGTGGGGCGAGCAGTACTTC.

This chain links TRBV6-5 with TRBJ2-5; unclear D gene. Germline V CDR1 and CDR2: MNHEY, SVGAGI. The CDR3 is made up of 13 amino acids. Trimming removed 4 bases at V and 3 bases at J, with 9 bases between. CDR3: CASSSTFKETQYF. Here the CDR3 DNA reads TGTGCCAGCAGTTCCACCTTCAAAGAGACCCAGTACTTC.

The V gene is TRBV18, the J gene TRBJ2-5; a possible D gene is TRBD2 (7 bases). The CDR3 has 15 residues. Looked up from germline, CDR1 is KGHSH and CDR2 is LQKENI. The V end was cut by 0 bases, the J end by 4 bases, with 12 bases between. In DNA, the CDR3 is TGTGCCAGCTCACCACCATTGGGGGGGCGAGAGACCCAGTACTTC. Amino acids: CASSPPLGGRETQYF.

This clone was detected only once. J is TRBJ2-7 and V is TRBV19; TRBD1 might be the D (6 bases). Trimming left V 2 bases short and J 3 bases short, with 8 bases between. CDR1 is LNHDA, CDR2 SQIVND, per germline (reference sequence). The CDR3 extends over 13 amino acids. CDR3 sequence (DNA): TGTGCCAGTAGTATATTAGGGGGCTACGAGCAGTACTTC. It specifies CASSILGGYEQYF.

V gene TRBV5-1 combines with J gene TRBJ2-3; 7 nucleotides align to TRBD2. In germline, CDR1 is SGHRS, CDR2 YFSETQ. V gave up 4 bases and J gave up 1 base; unmatched junction bases: 3. The CDR3 spans 14 residues. As DNA, the CDR3 is TGCGCCAGCAGCCAAACTAGCGGCACAGATACGCAGTATTTT. This encodes CASSQTSGTDTQYF.

The CDR3 sequence is CASKGPFCGYGYTF. As DNA, the CDR3 is TGTGCCAGCAAAGGACCCTTTTGTGGGTATGGCTACACCTTC. This sequence joins TRBV21-1 and TRBJ1-2. TRBV21-1 is noted as a pseudogene. This CDR3 contains 14 residues.

The rearrangement links TRBV7-8 to TRBJ1-2; D is perhaps TRBD1 (5 bases). V lost 5 bases and J lost 8, with 21 bases in between. Per germline, CDR1 SGHVS and CDR2 FQNEAQ. This CDR3 spans 15 amino acids. CDR3 DNA: TGTGCCAGCAGCCCGCCGGGGGGTGGCTACACCGGCTACACCTTC. This sequence encodes CASSPPGGGYTGYTF. The complete variable domain, with remaining parts taken from reference TRBV7-8 and TRBJ1-2, reads GAGVSQSPRYKVAKRGQDVALRCDPISGHVSLFWYQQALGQGPEFLTYFQNEAQLDKSGLPSDRFFAERPEGSVSTLKIQRTQQEDSAVYLCASSPPGGGYTGYTFGSGTRLTVV.

The chain recombines TRBV5-4 with TRBJ2-1; D is tentatively TRBD1 or TRBD2 (5 bases each). Germline CDR1 is SGHNT and CDR2 is YYREEE (reference sequence). The CDR3 has 15 residues. Trimming shortened V by 7 bases and J by 2 bases, and 16 bases separated the two germline ends. CDR3 sequence: CASSVGGGPYNEQFF. Here the CDR3 DNA reads TGTGCCAGCTCAGTCGGTGGGGGTCCCTACAATGAGCAGTTCTTC.

This clone occurred a few times. V and J are TRBV9 and TRBJ1-3, with unresolved D. The CDR3 runs to 14 residues. With 3 bases removed from V and 2 bases from J, the gap between germline ends came to 9 bases. Germline CDR1 and CDR2: SGDLS and YYNGEE. CDR3 in DNA: TGTGCCAGCAGCGAAACGGTGGCTGGAAACACCATATATTTT. Translated, it gives CASSETVAGNTIYF. The full variable domain, with the rest looked up from reference TRBV9 and TRBJ1-3, is DSGVTQTPKHLITATGQRVTLRCSPRSGDLSVYWYQQSLDQGLQFLIQYYNGEERAKGNILERFSAQQFPDLHSELNLSSLELGDSALYFCASSETVAGNTIYFGEGSWLTVV.

The chain recombines TRBV19 with TRBJ1-3; TRBD1 matches 8 bases. Germline CDR1 LNHDA, CDR2 SQIVND (reference sequence). This CDR3 has 15 amino acids. Losses at the gene ends were 4 bases for V and 0 bases for J; bases not matched to a gene: 2. The CDR3 coding sequence is TGTGCCAGTAGTAACGACAGGGGCTCTGGAAACACCATATATTTT. This codes for CASSNDRGSGNTIYF. The entire variable domain, with the rest obtained from reference TRBV19 and TRBJ1-3, is as follows: DGGITQSPKYLFRKEGQNVTLSCEQNLNHDAMYWYRQDPGQGLRLIYYSQIVNDFQKGDIAEGYSVSREKKESFPLTVTSAQKNPTAFYLCASSNDRGSGNTIYFGEGSWLTVV.

This sequence joins TRBV13 and TRBJ2-3, with unresolved D. V shed 4 bases and J shed 1 base, with 6 bases lying between them. The CDR3 consists of 13 residues. Germline V lookup: CDR1 PRHDT, CDR2 FYEKMQ (reference sequence). For the CDR3, the DNA is TGTGCCAGCAGCTCGGAACGCACAGATACGCAGTATTTT. Amino acid sequence: CASSSERTDTQYF.

V is TRBV5-1 and J is TRBJ1-2, with no clear D. Deletions cut 4 bases from V and 4 bases from J, with 11 bases between. The germline gives CDR1 SGHRS, CDR2 YFSETQ. The CDR3 spans 13 residues. The CDR3, as DNA: TGCGCCAGCAGCCCTACACCTAGCTATGGCTACACCTTC. Its translation: CASSPTPSYGYTF.

This chain uses TRBV9 with TRBJ1-2; TRBD1 agrees at 7 bases. This CDR3 has 15 amino acids. Germline CDR1 reads SGDLS; CDR2 reads YYNGEE. With V trimmed by 0 bases and J by 4 bases, 6 bases remained unmatched. The CDR3 here is CASSVDPGGPYGYTF. DNA of the CDR3: TGTGCCAGCAGCGTAGATCCAGGGGGACCCTATGGCTACACCTTC.

This chain connects TRBV27 to TRBJ2-3; a possible D gene is TRBD1 (5 bases). Trimming took 3 bases from V and 7 from J, leaving 11 bases between them. CDR3 size: 13 residues. Germline CDR1 MNHEY, CDR2 SMNVEV (reference sequence). The CDR3 sequence: CASSFQGRYTQYF. The CDR3 DNA follows: TGTGCCAGCAGTTTTCAGGGAAGATATACGCAGTATTTT.

The chain uses TRBV20-1 and TRBJ1-1, with D uncertain. V gave up 8 bases and J gave up 5 bases, with 9 bases separating them. Per the germline V gene, CDR1 is DFQATT and CDR2 is SNEGSKA (reference sequence). The CDR3 consists of 10 residues. The CDR3 DNA reads as TGCAGTCCCCGTAGTACTGAAGCTTTCTTT. Translated: CSPRSTEAFF.

This chain links TRBV6-5 with TRBJ1-4; TRBD1 matches 11 bases. CDR3 length: 14 amino acids. J lost 7 bases, V lost 4 bases, and 2 bases had no gene match. Germline lookup yields CDR1 MNHEY and CDR2 SVGAGI. The CDR3 DNA reads as TGTGCCAGCAGTTTCGGGACAGGGGGTGAAAAACTGTTTTTT. The encoded protein is CASSFGTGGEKLFF.

This chain joins TRBV11-3 and TRBJ1-2; D not resolved. CDR3 length: 13 amino acids. Germline-derived CDR1 and CDR2 are SGHNT and YENEEA. The germline V and J ends were trimmed by 2 bases and 6 bases, with 10 bases remaining between them. CDR3 amino acids: CASSLWDLDGYTF. CDR3 in DNA: TGTGCCAGCAGCTTATGGGATCTGGATGGCTACACCTTC.

This clone was seen more than once but under ten times. V usage is TRBV7-9 and J usage is TRBJ1-1, with a possible D match to TRBD1 (5 bases). From germline, CDR1 is SEHNR and CDR2 FQNEAQ (reference sequence). CDR3 length equals 13 residues. V lost 8 bases, J lost 7 bases, and 17 bases lay in between. Here the CDR3 reads CASGEKRGNEAFF. CDR3 sequence (DNA): TGTGCCAGCGGAGAAAAAAGGGGAAATGAAGCTTTCTTT.

The chain uses TRBV18 and TRBJ1-1, with D possibly TRBD1 on 5 matching bases. Germline values: CDR1 KGHSH, CDR2 LQKENI. This CDR3 has 15 residues. V lost 0 bases and J lost 2, with 10 bases in between. CDR3 sequence: CASSPPPGHNTEAFF. CDR3 sequence (DNA): TGTGCCAGCTCACCACCCCCAGGGCATAACACTGAAGCTTTCTTT.

V and J are TRBV7-2 and TRBJ2-1, with D possibly TRBD2 on 5 matching bases. V lost 5 bases and J lost 2, with 13 bases in between. Looked up from germline, CDR1 is SGHTA and CDR2 is FQGNSA. This CDR3 is 15 amino acids long. CDR3 sequence reads: CASSRGPDPYNEQFF. The CDR3 DNA reads as TGTGCCAGCAGCCGAGGGCCCGACCCCTACAATGAGCAGTTCTTC.

The chain carries TRBV7-9 and TRBJ2-3; D is unclear. Trimming removed 4 bases at V and 7 bases at J, with 9 bases between. CDR3 length: 12 amino acids. The germline V gene encodes CDR1 SEHNR and CDR2 FQNEAQ (reference sequence). DNA for the CDR3: TGTGCCAGCAGCTCAACATATTATACGCAGTATTTT. Its translation: CASSSTYYTQYF.

This clone was picked up a small number of times. The J gene is TRBJ1-5, the V gene TRBV30; TRBD1 is a possible D gene (6 bases). CDR3 length: 13 amino acids. Trimming took 2 bases from V and 4 from J, leaving 9 bases between them. CDR1 is GTSNPN and CDR2 is SVGIG in the germline V gene (reference sequence). The CDR3 is CAWSRQDNQPQHF. The CDR3 DNA reads as TGTGCCTGGAGTCGACAGGATAATCAGCCCCAGCATTTT.

This clone has just one count. The rearrangement uses TRBV29-1 and TRBJ2-3; D is unclear. CDR3 length equals 12 residues. Germline loops: CDR1 SQVTM, CDR2 ANQGSEA. V lost 4 bases and J lost 2, with 7 bases in between. The CDR3 nucleotides are TGCAGCGTTGTCCCCCTCACAGATACGCAGTATTTT. This encodes CSVVPLTDTQYF.

This sequence joins TRBV29-1 and TRBJ2-1; TRBD2 agrees at 10 bases. Trimming removed 3 bases from V and 3 bases from J; junction bases left unmatched: 14. CDR3 size: 18 residues. The germline CDR1 and CDR2 sequences are SQVTM and ANQGSEA. CDR3 in DNA: TGCAGCGTTGAGCCTGGATGGGTAGCGGGAGGCCACTACAATGAGCAGTTCTTC. It translates to CSVEPGWVAGGHYNEQFF.

The chain joins TRBV29-1 to TRBJ2-1; 10 nucleotides match TRBD2. Germline loops: CDR1 SQVTM, CDR2 ANQGSEA. This CDR3 is built from 14 residues. J gave up 8 bases and V 0 bases, and 4 bases lay outside the gene matches. CDR3 loop: CSVEDSSGSYEQFF. The CDR3 bases are TGCAGCGTTGAAGACTCTAGCGGGAGCTATGAGCAGTTCTTC.